The 15 T cell receptor beta chains reported below all come from one sample, sequenced in a study of beta chain features in type 1 diabetes. Study outcomes and limitations: Moderate yet significant TCRB CDR3 shortening was seen in Type 1 diabetes patients in all four CD4+ subsets.

What these receptors recognize is not known. All of the isolated RNA was reverse transcribed, so expressed TCRB transcripts were sequenced. Sequencing was performed with immunoSEQ multiplex PCR; in TCRdb, only in-frame clones are kept and a portion is missing. Among some 110,000 clones listed, roughly 15% were seen once. Sequenced input: central memory CD4+ T cells from blood. The receptors here all came from a young man with type 1 diabetes.

The chain recombines TRBV4-2 with TRBJ2-1, with unresolved D. The V gene lost 4 bases and the J gene lost 7 bases, with 14 bases spanning the gap. Germline-derived CDR1 and CDR2 are LGHNA and YNFKEQ. The CDR3 has 14 residues. CDR3 coding DNA: TGTGCCAGCAGCCCGGGCTCCGACGAAAATGAGCAGTTCTTC. It encodes CASSPGSDENEQFF.

The genes are TRBV6-5 and TRBJ2-1; D is tentatively TRBD1 or TRBD2 (5 bases each). The CDR3 length is 14 residues. V lost 2 bases and J lost 7, with 12 bases in between. Germline lookup yields CDR1 MNHEY and CDR2 SVGAGI. CDR3 nucleotides: TGTGCCAGCAGTTACGAAGAGGGGTTGAATGAGCAGTTCTTC. The encoded protein is CASSYEEGLNEQFF.

This clone was detected only a few times. The rearrangement joins TRBV9 to TRBJ2-1; D is perhaps TRBD1 (6 bases). In germline, CDR1 is SGDLS, CDR2 YYNGEE. This CDR3 spans 15 amino acids. V was clipped by 3 bases and J by 1 base, with 11 bases between them. The CDR3 here is CASSADRLSYNEQFF. In nucleotides, the CDR3 is TGTGCCAGCAGCGCGGACAGACTATCCTACAATGAGCAGTTCTTC.

V usage is TRBV5-1 and J usage is TRBJ2-5; 9 bases map to TRBD2. There are 16 residues in the CDR3. Trimming took 6 bases from V and 2 from J; bases not matched to a gene: 11. Germline V gene lookup returns CDR1 SGHRS and CDR2 YFSETQ. The CDR3 region is CASNYLPAGGQETQYF. CDR3 nucleotide sequence: TGCGCCAGCAATTATCTCCCAGCGGGGGGACAAGAGACCCAGTACTTC. Based on the CDR3 plus reference TRBV5-1 and TRBJ2-5, the full variable domain is KAGVTQTPRYLIKTRGQQVTLSCSPISGHRSVSWYQQTPGQGLQFLFEYFSETQRNKGNFPGRFSGRQFSNSRSEMNVSTLELGDSALYLCASNYLPAGGQETQYFGPGTRLLVL.

The J gene is TRBJ2-4, the V gene TRBV9; D is perhaps TRBD2 (6 bases). Germline V gene sequence: CDR1 SGDLS, CDR2 YYNGEE. The V gene lost 3 bases and the J gene lost 2 bases, with 9 bases spanning the gap. The CDR3 covers 14 residues. This CDR3 reads CASSAGLTKNIQYF. As DNA, the CDR3 is TGTGCCAGCAGCGCGGGACTTACCAAAAACATTCAGTACTTC.

The chain carries TRBV15 and TRBJ1-6; TRBD1 matches 9 bases. In germline, CDR1 is LNHNV, CDR2 YYDKDF (reference sequence). The ends lost 0 bases at V and 9 bases at J; junction bases unmatched: 0. This CDR3 spans 14 amino acids. The CDR3 DNA sequence: TGTGCCACCAGCAGAGAACAGGGGGCTTCACCCCTCCACTTT. It yields the protein CATSREQGASPLHF. The entire variable domain, with the rest obtained from reference TRBV15 and TRBJ1-6, is as follows: DAMVIQNPRYQVTQFGKPVTLSCSQTLNHNVMYWYQQKSSQAPKLLFHYYDKDFNNEADTPDNFQSRRPNTSFCFLDIRSPGLGDTAMYLCATSREQGASPLHFGNGTRLTVT.

The V gene is TRBV20-1, the J gene TRBJ1-2; no firm D call. The CDR3 extends over 10 amino acids. Between the trimmed V and J ends, which lost 4 bases and 1 base, there was a span of 1 base. Germline CDR1 and CDR2: DFQATT and SNEGSKA (reference sequence). CDR3 in DNA: TGCAGTGCTAATAACTATGGCTACACCTTC. Translating gives CSANNYGYTF.

This clone has just a few counts. The V gene is TRBV11-2, the J gene TRBJ1-1; TRBD1 might be the D (5 bases). The CDR3 spans 12 residues. V lost 4 bases to trimming and J lost 6 bases, with 9 bases between them. Germline V gives CDR1 SGHAT, CDR2 FQNNGV. The DNA of the CDR3 is TGTGCCAGCAGCTACGGGACCCCTGAAGCTTTCTTT. This sequence encodes CASSYGTPEAFF.

The table lists this clone with a few counts. J is TRBJ1-4 and V is TRBV6-5; tentatively, D is TRBD1 (5 bases). This CDR3 is 14 amino acids long. Trimming cost V 6 bases and J 8 bases, with 16 bases left between them. CDR1 MNHEY and CDR2 SVGAGI come from the germline V gene. The CDR3 sequence is CASRLRQGREKLFF. The DNA for the CDR3 is TGTGCCAGCAGACTACGTCAGGGTCGAGAAAAACTGTTTTTT.

The sample holds a few counts of this clone. V is TRBV4-3 and J is TRBJ2-7; D is unresolved. Germline loops: CDR1 LGHNA, CDR2 YSLEER. CDR3 length equals 14 residues. V was pared by 0 bases and J by 7 bases, with 13 bases between. The CDR3 coding sequence is TGCGCCAGCAGCCAAGAACCCACCCCTCGGGAGCAGTACTTC. Translation: CASSQEPTPREQYF.

This clone was seen many times. This sequence joins TRBV9 and TRBJ2-7, with a tentative D call TRBD2 (5 bases). Germline V lookup: CDR1 SGDLS, CDR2 YYNGEE. This CDR3 contains 16 residues. Trimming cost V 0 bases and J 4 bases, with 17 bases left between them. The CDR3 sequence: CASSVALLASNYEQYF. In DNA, the CDR3 is TGTGCCAGCAGCGTAGCCCTTCTAGCCAGTAATTACGAGCAGTACTTC.

This clone ranks as medium-sized. The chain employs TRBV28 and TRBJ2-1; D is unclear. The V end lost 6 bases, the J end lost 7 bases, and 7 bases lay between the germline ends. The CDR3 runs to 11 residues. Per germline, CDR1 MDHEN and CDR2 SYDVKM. As DNA, the CDR3 is TGTGCCAGCAGACAACAGAATGAGCAGTTCTTC. It yields the protein CASRQQNEQFF.

This clone was observed a few times. The genes are TRBV9 and TRBJ2-1, with 15 bases identical to TRBD2. Unmatched junction bases numbered 6, after V lost 4 bases and J lost 4 bases. Germline CDR1 and CDR2: SGDLS and YYNGEE. The CDR3 sequence is 17 residues long. CDR3 nucleotide sequence: TGTGCCAGCAGCCCCATCGGGACTAGCGGGGGGTACAATGAGCAGTTCTTC. Protein: CASSPIGTSGGYNEQFF.

This clone came up a few times. The chain joins TRBV5-1 to TRBJ2-3, with D possibly matching TRBD2 (6 bases). In germline, CDR1 is SGHRS, CDR2 YFSETQ. The V end was cut by 0 bases, the J end by 2 bases, with 10 bases between. The length of the CDR3 is 15 residues. The DNA for the CDR3 is TGCGCCAGCAGCTTGGGACTAGACAACACAGATACGCAGTATTTT. Its protein product is CASSLGLDNTDTQYF.

This clone has a handful of counts. The genes are TRBV5-8 and TRBJ1-6, with 7 nucleotides matching TRBD1. The trim removed 0 bases at V and 6 bases at J, leaving 9 bases unmatched. The CDR3 consists of 17 residues. Germline CDR1 is SGHTS and CDR2 is YDEGEE. As DNA, the CDR3 is TGTGCCAGCAGCTTGGAAGTAGGGACAGACAGTAATTCACCCCTCCACTTT. Translating gives CASSLEVGTDSNSPLHF.